The rows below give T cell receptor beta chains drawn from one sample of a study of post-analysis software for immune sequencing data. TCRdb fed the PCR reads into MiXCR, producing one record per CDR3 protein. Counted here are 430,000 or so distinct CDR3 sequences, approximately 38% occurring once; the ten biggest clones make up 6% to 9%. Material: blood. Receptors were obtained from a girl aged 2-10 years with multiple sclerosis. Both conserved end residues are part of each CDR3. Each record gives: CDR3 protein, J gene, clone size, V gene. Expanded clones get a size class; other rows say once, few or many, or leave the size out.

CDR3aa: CASSHFGLAGDEQYF; j_gene: -; abundance: -; v_gene: TRBV3-1
CDR3aa: CAPREGSRSVKLPYEQYF; j_gene: TRBJ2-7; abundance: many; v_gene: TRBV19
CDR3aa: CASSLIPGLVFAGGETQYF; j_gene: TRBJ2-7; abundance: few; v_gene: TRBV28
CDR3aa: CASAIGLAGGEQFF; j_gene: TRBJ2-1; abundance: -; v_gene: TRBV5-1
CDR3aa: CASSGTVQRSQETQYF; j_gene: TRBJ2-5; abundance: few; v_gene: TRBV5-1
CDR3aa: CASSYRGHEQFF; j_gene: TRBJ2-1; abundance: few; v_gene: TRBV6-5
CDR3aa: CARAYRENTTQHF; j_gene: TRBJ1-5; abundance: -; v_gene: TRBV12-3/TRBV12-4
CDR3aa: CASSVQGIQGPPLHF; j_gene: TRBJ1-6; abundance: few; v_gene: TRBV5-1
CDR3aa: CASSPGGQLYCNEQFF; j_gene: TRBJ2-1; abundance: -; v_gene: TRBV7-9
CDR3aa: CASSRSGSRETQYF; j_gene: TRBJ2-5; abundance: many; v_gene: TRBV7-3
CDR3aa: CASSVGRSSNTEAFF; j_gene: TRBJ1-1; abundance: -; v_gene: TRBV9
CDR3aa: CASSVVGSGDEQYF; j_gene: -; abundance: -; v_gene: TRBV9
CDR3aa: CASSEWSNGYEQYF; j_gene: TRBJ2-7; abundance: -; v_gene: TRBV2
CDR3aa: CSVVRTGAIDEQFF; j_gene: TRBJ2-1; abundance: -; v_gene: TRBV29-1
CDR3aa: CSADAGFRASEQFF; j_gene: TRBJ2-1; abundance: many; v_gene: TRBV20-1
CDR3aa: CASRFSGGLSSYNEQFF; j_gene: TRBJ2-1; abundance: few; v_gene: TRBV3-1
CDR3aa: CASSYSTGTVNEKLFF; j_gene: TRBJ1-4; abundance: -; v_gene: TRBV6-5
CDR3aa: CTSSSQPDYEQYF; j_gene: TRBJ2-7; abundance: -; v_gene: TRBV5-1
CDR3aa: CSAGDWLTSGSTDTQYF; j_gene: TRBJ2-3; abundance: once; v_gene: TRBV20-1
CDR3aa: CASRFEVFRSNEQFF; j_gene: TRBJ2-1; abundance: -; v_gene: TRBV6-6
CDR3aa: CSVELAGNQPQHF; j_gene: TRBJ1-5; abundance: few; v_gene: TRBV29-1
CDR3aa: CSAPRGPHGYTF; j_gene: TRBJ1-2; abundance: -; v_gene: TRBV20-1
CDR3aa: CASTGSGDTQYF; j_gene: TRBJ2-3; abundance: -; v_gene: TRBV7-2
CDR3aa: CASSLLGTEAFF; j_gene: TRBJ1-1; abundance: -; v_gene: TRBV7-9
CDR3aa: CASRRDRGNEQYF; j_gene: TRBJ2-7; abundance: -; v_gene: TRBV5-1
CDR3aa: CASSEANRQVQNEKLFF; j_gene: TRBJ1-4; abundance: -; v_gene: TRBV2
CDR3aa: CASSLDPSLYNEQFF; j_gene: TRBJ2-1; abundance: -; v_gene: TRBV5-1
CDR3aa: CASRRVYEQYF; j_gene: TRBJ2-7; abundance: -; v_gene: TRBV2